One and the same sample provided the 25 T cell receptor beta chains below, sequenced in a study of tissue T cells after allogeneic stem cell transplantation (dated by TCRdb to 2021 to 2024). Libraries were constructed by the immunoSEQ multiplex PCR assay. Here the immuneACCESS table is served through TCRdb, limited to in-frame sequences with V and J called. Missing clones are a known gap in these copies; in checked studies unresolved V genes cover under half, and the rest lacks a known reason. The sample profile shows around 6,000 clones; approximately 45% of them were found once. More than 2.5% of the sample comes from the top ten. The time point label here, explained by the study, means: mouse harvest day 7 after allogeneic transplant. Mouse grafts consisting of 10^7 T-cell-depleted bone marrow cells combined with 10^6 splenic CD5+ T cells were administered by tail vein injection. Sequenced: skin. Receptors originate from a female BALB/c mouse given C57BL/6 T cells with graft-versus-host disease after an allogeneic hematopoietic cell transplant.

As concerns this clone: Germline and genes: mouse. The CDR3 end lies 1 residue beyond the end of the read and is filled in from the germline J gene. The V gene is TRBV2, the J gene TRBJ2-3; perhaps TRBD1 as D (6 bases). Trimming removed 2 bases from V and 1 base from J, with 13 bases in between. The CDR3 runs 16 residues. CDR1 LGHNA and CDR2 YSYQKL come from the germline V gene. The CDR3 DNA, read in part, is TGTGCCAGCAGCCAAACAGGGAGAGGGGGTGCAGAAACGCTGTAT. It specifies CASSQTGRGGAETLY. From start to end, the CDR3 is CASSQTGRGGAETLYF.

A note on this clone: Gene names and germline match the mouse. CDR3 amino acids: CASSLDNSNERLFF. Partial CDR3 DNA: TGTGCTAGCAGTTTAGACAATTCCAACGAAAGATTATTT. J is TRBJ1-4 and V is TRBV29, with D unclear. The observed sequence ends 1 residue before the CDR3 terminus, with the missing tail filled in from the germline J gene. Trimming removed 2 bases from V and 1 base from J, with 5 bases in between. Germline CDR1 reads MSHET; CDR2 reads SYDVDS. The CDR3 consists of 14 residues.

Concerning this clone: Gene names denote mouse genes. Coverage ceases 1 residue before the CDR3 finishes, and the germline J gene fills in the end. The V and J genes are TRBV2 and TRBJ2-5; D unresolved. Germline V gives CDR1 LGHNA, CDR2 YSYQKL. The CDR3 totals 14 residues. Trimming removed 1 base at V and 0 bases at J, with 5 bases between. The CDR3 sequence: CASSQGVNQDTQYF. Partial CDR3 DNA: TGTGCCAGCAGCCAAGGAGTTAACCAAGACACCCAGTAC. The entire variable domain, with the rest obtained from reference TRBV2 and TRBJ2-5, is as follows: DPKIIQKPKYLVAVTGSEKILICEQYLGHNAMYWYRQSAKKPLEFMFSYSYQKLMDNQTASSRFQPQSSKKNHLDLQITALKPDDSATYFCASSQGVNQDTQYFGPGTRLLVL.

As for this clone: Germline and genes: mouse. The read is 1 residue too short to cover the CDR3 end, so that end is filled in from the germline J gene. The rearrangement links TRBV29 to TRBJ1-4, with D unclear. CDR1 and CDR2 from the germline V gene are MSHET and SYDVDS. V lost 6 bases, J lost 0 bases, and 5 bases lay in between. CDR3 size: 13 residues. CDR3 DNA, as far as it was read: TGTGCTAGCAGGACAATTTCCAACGAAAGATTATTT. Amino acids: CASRTISNERLF. The entire CDR3 is CASRTISNERLFF. Full variable domain (remainder filled in from reference TRBV29 and TRBJ1-4): DMKVTQMPRYLIKRMGENVLLECGQDMSHETMYWYRQDPGLGLQLIYISYDVDSNSEGDIPKGYRVSRKKREHFSLILDSAKTNQTSVYFCASRTISNERLFFGHGTKLSVL.

By sample fraction, this clone is medium-sized. Gene names refer to mouse genes. The CDR3 end is not reached by the read, which stops 1 residue before it; the germline J gene fills it in. The chain is built from TRBV3 and TRBJ1-2; D might be TRBD1 (6 bases). This CDR3 has 15 residues. Trimming removed 4 bases from V and 0 bases from J, with 12 bases in between. Germline CDR1 reads SNHLY; CDR2 reads FYNGKV (reference sequence). CDR3 bases read: TGTGCCAGCAGCTCTATAGGGGGTGCAAACTCCGACTACACC. Translation gives CASSSIGGANSDYT. The whole CDR3 region reads CASSSIGGANSDYTF.

Turning to this clone: Gene names are the mouse ones. CDR3 residues: CASSFGLGGHAETLYF. The part of the CDR3 DNA that was read is TGTGCCAGCAGCTTCGGACTGGGGGGGCACGCAGAAACGCTGTAT. The gene calls are TRBV3 and TRBJ2-3; 13 bases align to TRBD2. The read ends 1 residue early relative to the CDR3; the germline J gene fills the gap. CDR3 length: 16 residues. CDR1 and CDR2 (germline): SNHLY, FYNGKV (reference sequence). J was trimmed by 3 bases and V by 3 bases; bases with no gene match: 3.

Note on this clone: Germline and genes here are mouse. The CDR3 is CASSPGLGDLYEQYF. The sequenced CDR3 bases are TGTGCCAGCAGCCCGGGACTGGGGGATCTCTATGAACAGTAC. This chain joins TRBV5 and TRBJ2-7, with 11 bases aligning to TRBD2. Read data end 1 residue before the CDR3 end; the end is taken from the germline J gene. The junction had 5 bases not matched to a gene; V was cut back by 4 bases and J by 3 bases. The CDR3 runs to 15 residues. Germline CDR1 LGHNA, CDR2 YNLKQL (reference sequence).

In this sample, this clone turned up a few times. Gene names and germline match the mouse. CDR3 in amino acids: CAWSTGTGSYEQYF. CDR3 bases read: TGTGCCTGGAGTACCGGGACTGGGTCCTATGAACAGTAC. The rearrangement joins TRBV31 to TRBJ2-7; 9 positions match TRBD2. The read falls 1 residue short of the CDR3 end, and the missing part is taken from the germline J gene. The CDR3 is 14 amino acids. The trim removed 2 bases at V and 1 base at J, leaving 3 bases unmatched. Germline V gives CDR1 GKSSPN, CDR2 SITVG.

This clone was detected only a few times. Germline and genes: mouse. The read terminates 1 residue ahead of where the CDR3 ends, so the germline J gene completes it. V usage is TRBV23 and J usage is TRBJ2-5. This CDR3 is built from 14 residues. Germline assignment: CDR1 KGHTA and CDR2 FQNQQP. The part of the CDR3 DNA that was read is TGCTCCAGCAGTCAATCGTCACCCCAAGACACCCAGTAC. It is translated as CSSSQSSPQDTQY. The full CDR3 protein is CSSSQSSPQDTQYF.

As regards this clone: Mouse germline and gene names are used. The CDR3 extends 1 residue past the end of the read, so its final part is completed from the germline J gene. In the same sample, other DNA sequences code for this CDR3. The V and J genes are TRBV26 and TRBJ1-3; tentatively, D is TRBD1 (5 bases). Trimming removed 5 bases from V and 0 bases from J, with 8 bases in between. CDR1 KGHPV and CDR2 FQNQEV come from the germline V gene (reference sequence). CDR3 length equals 14 residues. The sequenced CDR3 bases are TGTGCCAGCAGTAGGACAATTTCTGGAAATACGCTCTAT. Translated: CASSRTISGNTLY. The whole CDR3 sequence is CASSRTISGNTLYF.

On this clone itself: Mouse gene names apply. The read comes to an end 1 residue before the CDR3 does, leaving the germline J gene to fill in the end. This chain joins TRBV12-2 and TRBJ2-5, with TRBD2 matching 8 bases. The CDR3 has 14 residues. Germline V gene lookup returns CDR1 SGHLS and CDR2 HYDKME. V lost 0 bases and J lost 5; bases outside the gene matches: 3. The CDR3 loop is CASSLEGGPDTQYF. The sequenced CDR3 bases are TGTGCCAGCTCTCTCGAGGGGGGGCCAGACACCCAGTAC.

Note on this clone: All gene names here are mouse names. The sequenced fragment ends 1 residue before the CDR3 boundary, so the rest is inferred from the germline J gene. The genes are TRBV3 and TRBJ2-3; 7 nucleotides match TRBD2. The germline V gene has CDR1 SNHLY and CDR2 FYNGKV (reference sequence). The CDR3 is 15 amino acids. Unmatched junction bases numbered 1, after V lost 1 base and J lost 0 bases. The CDR3: CASSLGWGSAETLYF. Incomplete CDR3 DNA: TGTGCCAGCAGCTTAGGCTGGGGGAGTGCAGAAACGCTGTAT.

A remark on this clone: The genes are named according to mouse. The sequenced fragment ends 1 residue before the CDR3 boundary, so the rest is inferred from the germline J gene. V and J are TRBV2 and TRBJ2-2; no definite D call. Trimming took 0 bases from V and 1 from J, leaving 6 bases between them. The CDR3 totals 15 residues. CDR1 and CDR2 (germline): LGHNA, YSYQKL. CDR3 DNA (partial): TGTGCCAGCAGCCAAGATAACAAAAACACCGGGCAGCTCTAC. Protein sequence: CASSQDNKNTGQLY. The entire CDR3 protein is CASSQDNKNTGQLYF. The variable domain in full, completed from reference TRBV2 and TRBJ2-2, reads DPKIIQKPKYLVAVTGSEKILICEQYLGHNAMYWYRQSAKKPLEFMFSYSYQKLMDNQTASSRFQPQSSKKNHLDLQITALKPDDSATYFCASSQDNKNTGQLYFGEGSKLTVL.

In this sample, this clone turned up once. Genes and germline come from the mouse. The observed sequence ends 1 residue before the CDR3 terminus, with the missing tail filled in from the germline J gene. This chain links TRBV26 with TRBJ2-3; D gene ambiguous. The CDR3 totals 11 residues. The V end was cut by 7 bases, the J end by 2 bases, with 4 bases between. Germline-derived CDR1 and CDR2 are KGHPV and FQNQEV (reference sequence). The sequenced CDR3 bases are TGTGCCAGCACGGATGCAGAAACGCTGTAT. This gives the protein CASTDAETLY. The whole CDR3 region reads CASTDAETLYF.

Concerning this clone: Germline and genes here are mouse. The read terminates 1 residue ahead of where the CDR3 ends, so the germline J gene completes it. The chain employs TRBV26 and TRBJ2-2; TRBD1 matches at 7 bases. The germline CDR1 and CDR2 sequences are KGHPV and FQNQEV (reference sequence). The CDR3 runs 15 residues. J gave up 0 bases and V 6 bases, and 4 bases lay outside the gene matches. CDR3 DNA (partial): TGTGCCAGCAGCGACGGGACAGCAAACACCGGGCAGCTCTAC. Protein sequence: CASSDGTANTGQLY. The complete CDR3 reads CASSDGTANTGQLYF.

Comments on this clone: The gene names here belong to mouse. The CDR3 goes on 1 residue after the read ends, and that part is filled in from the germline J gene. This chain connects TRBV15 to TRBJ2-7; D gene unclear. With 1 base removed from V and 1 base from J, the gap between germline ends came to 5 bases. The CDR3 totals 13 residues. Germline V gene lookup returns CDR1 SGHND and CDR2 FRSKSL. The CDR3 protein is CASSLGGSYEQYF. CDR3 DNA (partial): TGTGCCAGCAGTTTAGGAGGTTCCTATGAACAGTAC.

To note about this clone: Gene names refer to mouse genes. The read ends 1 residue before the CDR3 terminus; that terminus is restored from the germline J gene. The chain has TRBV16 and TRBJ2-1; D possibly uses TRBD1 or TRBD2 (6 bases each). V dropped 0 bases and J dropped 3 bases, with 12 bases sitting between them. Looked up from germline, CDR1 is SGHSA and CDR2 is FRNQAP. This CDR3 is 16 amino acids long. The part of the CDR3 DNA that was read is TGTGCAAGCAGCTTAGATGGGATGGGGGCCTATGCTGAGCAGTTC. Encoded protein: CASSLDGMGAYAEQF. Given in full, the CDR3 is CASSLDGMGAYAEQFF.

Notes on this clone: Gene names and germline refer to mouse. The missing CDR3 end, 1 residue past where the read stops, is filled in from the germline J gene. The V gene is TRBV3, the J gene TRBJ2-7; 11 positions agree with TRBD2. The CDR3 totals 14 residues. The germline V gene encodes CDR1 SNHLY and CDR2 FYNGKV (reference sequence). The junction had 3 bases not matched to a gene; V was cut back by 5 bases and J by 3 bases. The CDR3 sequence is CASSRDWGIYEQYF. Partial CDR3 DNA: TGTGCCAGCAGCCGGGACTGGGGGATCTATGAACAGTAC.

Regarding this clone: All gene names here are mouse names. The read terminates 1 residue ahead of where the CDR3 ends, so the germline J gene completes it. J is TRBJ2-4 and V is TRBV16; maybe TRBD1 (6 bases). Germline lookup yields CDR1 SGHSA and CDR2 FRNQAP. This CDR3 is built from 15 residues. Trimming left V 2 bases short and J 2 bases short, with 11 bases between. CDR3 in amino acids: CASSLPGTIQNTLYF. The CDR3 DNA, read in part, is TGTGCAAGCAGCTTACCCGGGACAATTCAAAACACCTTGTAC.

On this clone itself: Genes here carry mouse names. Sequencing ends 1 residue short of the CDR3 end; the germline J gene provides the rest. The chain combines TRBV19 with TRBJ2-4; TRBD1 might be the D (6 bases). The germline CDR1 and CDR2 sequences are FNHDT and SITEND (reference sequence). This CDR3 has 14 amino acids. V dropped 6 bases and J dropped 0 bases, with 11 bases sitting between them. CDR3 amino acids: CASTQGSSQNTLYF. The sequenced part of the CDR3 DNA is TGTGCCAGCACTCAGGGGTCTAGTCAAAACACCTTGTAC.

For this clone: Gene labels here are mouse ones. Read data end 1 residue before the CDR3 end; the end is taken from the germline J gene. The chain has TRBV14 and TRBJ2-4, with D unresolved. Trimming cost V 1 base and J 0 bases, with 3 bases left between them. Germline CDR1 SGHDT, CDR2 FRDEAV. The CDR3 has 13 residues. CDR3 in amino acids: CASSFDSQNTLYF. The CDR3 bases that were read are TGTGCCAGCAGTTTCGATAGTCAAAACACCTTGTAC.

This clone is medium-sized. Gene names refer to mouse genes. With the read ending 1 residue before the CDR3 end, the germline J gene is used to fill in that end. The chain uses TRBV4 and TRBJ1-2; 8 bases fit TRBD1. Germline-derived CDR1 and CDR2 are LGHDT and YNNKQL (reference sequence). Germline trimming cut 6 bases from V and 1 base from J; bases unmatched to any gene: 7. The CDR3 covers 15 residues. The CDR3 loop reads CASSPTGGVNSDYTF. CDR3 DNA (partial): TGTGCCAGCAGTCCTACAGGGGGGGTAAACTCCGACTACACC. The full variable domain, completed using reference TRBV4 and TRBJ1-2, is ETAVFQTPNYHVTQVGNEVSFNCKQTLGHDTMYWYKQDSKKLLKIMFSYNNKQLIVNETVPRRFSPQSSDKAHLNLRIKSVEPEDSAVYLCASSPTGGVNSDYTFGSGTRLLVI.

This clone was counted a few times. The gene names given are mouse names. Read sequence stops 1 residue before the CDR3 end, and the germline J gene provides the missing end. The genes are TRBV1 and TRBJ2-5; D is possibly TRBD2 (6 bases). Germline V CDR1 and CDR2: NSQYPW, LRSPGD (reference sequence). This CDR3 comprises 16 residues. V gave up 0 bases and J gave up 0 bases, with 10 bases separating them. CDR3 residues: CTCSAEGGLNQDTQYF. CDR3 DNA (partial): TGCACCTGCAGTGCAGAGGGGGGTCTTAACCAAGACACCCAGTAC.

As regards this clone: Here the gene names and germline are mouse. The sequenced CDR3 bases are TGCACCTGCAGTGCACTGGGGGGGCGCTATGAACAGTAC. Translating gives CTCSALGGRYEQY. The entire CDR3 protein reads CTCSALGGRYEQYF. The rearrangement joins TRBV1 to TRBJ2-7; 10 bases agree with TRBD2. From the germline J gene comes the end of the CDR3, since the read stops 1 residue before it. J lost 3 bases, V lost 2 bases, and 1 base had no gene match. CDR3 length: 14 amino acids. In germline, CDR1 is NSQYPW, CDR2 LRSPGD (reference sequence).

This clone was counted a few times. The listed genes are named as in mouse. The read ends 1 residue shy of where the CDR3 ends; the end is completed using the germline J gene. The chain couples TRBV12-2 to TRBJ2-2, with D hard to call. The CDR3 is 14 residues long. From germline, CDR1 is SGHLS and CDR2 HYDKME. V dropped 0 bases and J dropped 3 bases, with 7 bases sitting between them. CDR3 region: CASSLAGYTGQLYF. The DNA read from the CDR3 is TGTGCCAGCTCTCTCGCGGGGTACACCGGGCAGCTCTAC.